This TCR beta chain was profiled in a study of graft-versus-host responses after intestinal transplantation. On the study more broadly: Transplantation in recipients was multivisceral, liver-intestinal, or isolated intestinal. Whole-study findings and limits: Ileal or blood samples showed some GvH clones first, and such clones were also found in recipient marrow.

CDR1 and CDR2 from the germline V gene are LNHDA and SQIVND (reference sequence). V dropped 1 base and J dropped 2 bases, with 11 bases sitting between them. This CDR3 has 15 amino acids. For this clone: The target antigen is unknown.

Measured with immunoSEQ multiplex PCR; TCRdb has only the in-frame clones, and not every one. The sample lists approximately 37,000 clones; approximately 93% were seen once. Sample: PBMCs, taken approximately 740 days after intestinal transplantation. The receptor comes from a human patient who received an intestinal transplant, so some T cells may come from the graft donor. The chain employs TRBV19 and TRBJ1-2, with TRBD1 as a possible D gene (5 bases). CDR3 in DNA: TGTGCCAGTAGTATAGTCTTGGGGGAGAACTATGGCTACACCTTC. The encoded protein is CASSIVLGENYGYTF.